This TCR beta chain was observed in a study of response to subunit inactivated influenza vaccine. V was shortened by 1 base and J by 5 bases, with 18 bases between the two germline ends. The V gene's germline CDR1 is DFQATT and CDR2 SNEGSKA (reference sequence). The CDR3 is made up of 15 amino acids. Worth noting for this clonotype: Its antigen is still unknown.

MiXCR, run by TCRdb on the RT-PCR reads, gives a single entry per CDR3 protein. The repertoire consists of about 800,000 distinct CDR3 sequences, with approximately 21% occurring once and the leading ten covering 10%. General study results and limits: After each seasonal influenza vaccination, few new T cells are recruited, the authors suggested.

The rearrangement uses TRBV20-1 and TRBJ2-7, with unresolved D. The TCR originated in a man aged 50 or older who received an inactivated influenza vaccine. The sequencing used PBMCs from blood, collected 4 to 6 days after vaccination. The CDR3 coding sequence is TGCAGTGCTAGAGTGGGTAGCCAAACGGGCCACGAGCAGTACTTC. Amino acid sequence: CSARVGSQTGHEQYF.